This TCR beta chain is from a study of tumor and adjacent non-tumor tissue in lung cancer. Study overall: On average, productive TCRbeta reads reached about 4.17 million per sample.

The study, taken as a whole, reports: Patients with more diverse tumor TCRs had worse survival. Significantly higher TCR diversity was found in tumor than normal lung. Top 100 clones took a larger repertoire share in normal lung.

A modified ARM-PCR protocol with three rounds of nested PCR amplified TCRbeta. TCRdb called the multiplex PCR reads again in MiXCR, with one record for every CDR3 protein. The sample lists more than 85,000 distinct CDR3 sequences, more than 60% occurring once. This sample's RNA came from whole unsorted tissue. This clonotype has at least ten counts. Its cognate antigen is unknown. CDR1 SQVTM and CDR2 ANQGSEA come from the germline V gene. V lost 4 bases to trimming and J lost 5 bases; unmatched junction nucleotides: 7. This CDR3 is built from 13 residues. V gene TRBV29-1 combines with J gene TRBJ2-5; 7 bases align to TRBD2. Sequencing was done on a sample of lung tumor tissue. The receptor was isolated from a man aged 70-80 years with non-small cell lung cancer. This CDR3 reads CSVVSTSVETQYF. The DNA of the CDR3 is TGCAGCGTTGTTTCAACTAGCGTCGAGACCCAGTACTTC.